Listed below are T cell receptor beta chains from one sample, sequenced in a study of blood T cell repertoires in COVID-19. TCRdb's copy holds only in-frame clones and misses some; the assay was immunoSEQ multiplex PCR. The sample gives more than 45,000 clones, 80% to 85% of which show up once; about 8.8% is in the top ten. Specimen: peripheral blood. These receptor sequences come from a man older than 75 with COVID-19, enrolled during active disease. Both conserved end residues are part of each CDR3. Each record gives: CDR3 length, clone size, J gene, V gene, D gene, CDR3 protein, CDR3 DNA. A D gene is named only where the DNA matches it firmly. Size is omitted from some rows. Given values are once, few, many or a class for expanded clones.

15,.,TRBJ1-2,TRBV6-6,.,CASSYSYGRETDYTF,TGTGCCAGCAGTTACTCGTACGGCAGGGAAACGGACTACACCTTC
15,.,TRBJ1-2,TRBV4-1,.,CASSQGTGQNYGYTF,TGCGCCAGCAGCCAAGGCACAGGGCAGAACTATGGCTACACCTTC
16,.,TRBJ2-5,TRBV19,TRBD2,CASSAEDSGAWETQYF,TGTGCCAGTAGTGCAGAGGATAGCGGGGCTTGGGAGACCCAGTACTTC
14,.,TRBJ1-1,TRBV7-8,.,CASRHRNLKSEAFF,TGTGCCAGCAGACACAGGAATTTAAAATCTGAAGCTTTCTTT
14,.,TRBJ2-5,TRBV27,TRBD2,CASSSSGRSGTQYF,TGTGCCAGCAGTTCCAGCGGGAGAAGCGGGACCCAGTACTTC
14,.,TRBJ2-1,TRBV10-2,.,CASIRDISYNEQFF,TGCGCCAGCATCCGGGACATCTCCTACAATGAGCAGTTCTTC
22,.,TRBJ2-2,TRBV4-3,TRBD2,CASSQPHDFLTSGGAGPGELFF,TGCGCCAGCAGCCAACCTCACGACTTTTTGACTAGCGGGGGGGCCGGGCCCGGGGAGCTGTTTTTT
16,once,TRBJ1-1,TRBV6-5,.,CASSYSKQRGSTEAFF,TGTGCCAGCAGTTACTCGAAGCAAAGAGGGAGCACTGAAGCTTTCTTT
16,.,TRBJ1-2,TRBV10-3,TRBD1,CAISYRTGGADYGYTF,TGTGCCATCAGCTACCGGACAGGGGGCGCGGACTATGGCTACACCTTC
18,.,TRBJ1-1,TRBV5-1,.,CASRGTGGRAGTEGRAFF,TGCGCCAGCAGGGGGACGGGGGGCAGGGCCGGAACGGAGGGACGGGCTTTCTTT
16,.,TRBJ2-3,TRBV19,.,CASSGLFAGSTDTQYF,TGTGCCAGTAGTGGCCTATTTGCGGGGAGCACAGATACGCAGTATTTT
15,.,TRBJ1-6,TRBV28,.,CASTPRVGADSPLHF,TGTGCCAGCACCCCCAGGGTGGGGGCGGATTCACCCCTCCACTTT
15,.,TRBJ2-3,TRBV5-1,TRBD1,CASSGQGQGTDTQYF,TGCGCCAGCAGCGGGCAGGGACAGGGTACAGATACGCAGTATTTT
20,once,TRBJ2-2,TRBV11-3,TRBD2,CASSLALELAGGGVTGELFF,TGTGCCAGCAGCTTAGCCCTCGAGCTAGCGGGAGGAGGGGTGACCGGGGAGCTGTTTTTT
14,.,TRBJ2-7,TRBV28,.,CASSLRGSDYEQYF,TGTGCCAGCAGTTTACGGGGGTCTGACTACGAGCAGTACTTC
16,.,TRBJ2-6,TRBV27,TRBD1,CASSRRQGAGANVLTF,TGTGCCAGCAGTAGACGACAGGGGGCCGGGGCCAACGTCCTGACTTTC
13,.,TRBJ1-1,TRBV7-3,.,CASNDYGNTEAFF,TGTGCCAGCAACGACTACGGGAACACTGAAGCTTTCTTT